This T cell receptor (beta chain) was captured in a study of radiotherapy plus CTLA-4 blockade in lung cancer. Study-level points and caveats: Subsequent to radiotherapy plus ipilimumab, tumor-derived TCR clones underwent expansion in blood.

In regard to this clone: The antigen is not known. This CDR3 is also generated by other DNA sequences in the sample.

Losses at the gene ends were 2 bases for V and 5 bases for J; bases not matched to a gene: 8. The CDR3 contains 16 residues. Germline CDR1 reads MDHEN; CDR2 reads SYDVKM. Method: immunoSEQ multiplex PCR; TCRdb's copy keeps in-frame clones and lacks some. The sample has 35,000 or so clones, approximately 85% seen once; the top ten hold 5% to 7.5%. The specimen was peripheral blood, collected from a patient treated with radiotherapy plus ipilimumab. The chain combines TRBV28 with TRBJ2-1; 8 bases are shared with TRBD2. This TCR was recovered from a human donor with non-small cell lung cancer who had stable disease on radiotherapy plus ipilimumab. The CDR3 DNA is TGTGCCAGCAGTTTACCCAGCGGGAGAGGAAACAATGAGCAGTTCTTC. Encoded protein: CASSLPSGRGNNEQFF.